This T cell receptor (beta chain) was sequenced for a study of blood T cell repertoires in COVID-19. Across the whole study: The United States, Italy and Spain supplied acute and convalescent COVID-19 samples.

Germline V gives CDR1 SGHTA, CDR2 FQGTGA. The CDR3 length is 14 residues. The ends lost 5 bases at V and 5 bases at J; junction bases unmatched: 4. Sequencing used immunoSEQ multiplex PCR; TCRdb keeps in-frame clones, though not all of them. The sample comprises some 150,000 clones, around four fifths of which are singletons, and approximately 4% rests with the top ten. Researchers sorted participants into cohorts using their self-reported clinical history. Material: PBMCs or T cells enriched from blood (not recorded which). J is TRBJ2-1 and V is TRBV7-3; 9 positions match TRBD2. This clonotype originated in a woman in her forties or fifties who had recovered from COVID-19. The chain's CDR3 is CASSPGTSNNEQFF. CDR3 sequence (DNA): TGTGCCAGCAGCCCCGGGACTAGCAACAATGAGCAGTTCTTC.